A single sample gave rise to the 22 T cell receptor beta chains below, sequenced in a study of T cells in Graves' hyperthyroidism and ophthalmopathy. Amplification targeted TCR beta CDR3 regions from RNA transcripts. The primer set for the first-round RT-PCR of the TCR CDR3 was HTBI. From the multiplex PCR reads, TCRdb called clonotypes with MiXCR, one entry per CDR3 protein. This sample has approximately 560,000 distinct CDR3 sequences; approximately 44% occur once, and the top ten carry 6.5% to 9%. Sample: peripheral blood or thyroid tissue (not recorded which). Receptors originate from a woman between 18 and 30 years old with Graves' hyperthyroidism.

The CDR3 spells CATSDTGLWDTGELFF. The CDR3 DNA is TGTGCCACCAGTGACACAGGTCTTTGGGACACCGGGGAGCTGTTTTTT. This chain uses TRBV24-1 with TRBJ2-2, with a tentative D call TRBD1 (5 bases). The CDR3 extends over 16 amino acids. Germline V gives CDR1 KGHDR, CDR2 SFDVKD. Between the trimmed V and J ends, which lost 4 bases and 3 bases, there was a span of 14 bases.

For the CDR3, the DNA is TGTGCCAGCAGCCCCGGGACTTACCCCTACGAGCAGTACTTC. Translation: CASSPGTYPYEQYF. This chain links TRBV7-9 with TRBJ2-7; perhaps TRBD2 as D (6 bases). Trimming stripped 5 bases from V and 2 bases from J, with 13 bases between. This CDR3 is built from 14 residues. The germline V gene has CDR1 SEHNR and CDR2 FQNEAQ (reference sequence).

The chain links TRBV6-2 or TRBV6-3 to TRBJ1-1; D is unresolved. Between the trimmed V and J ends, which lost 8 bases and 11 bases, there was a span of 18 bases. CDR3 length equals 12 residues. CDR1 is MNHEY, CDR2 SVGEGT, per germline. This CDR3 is CASVERRGYAFF. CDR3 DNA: TGTGCCAGCGTTGAAAGGAGAGGGTACGCTTTCTTT.

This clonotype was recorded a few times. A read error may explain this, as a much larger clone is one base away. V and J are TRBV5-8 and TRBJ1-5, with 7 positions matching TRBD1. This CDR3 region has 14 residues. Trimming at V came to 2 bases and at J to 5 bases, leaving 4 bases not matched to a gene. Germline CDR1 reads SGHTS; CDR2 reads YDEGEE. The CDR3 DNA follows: TGTGCCAGCAGCTTAACAGGGGCGGATCAGCCCCAGCATTTT. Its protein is CASSLTGADQPQHF.

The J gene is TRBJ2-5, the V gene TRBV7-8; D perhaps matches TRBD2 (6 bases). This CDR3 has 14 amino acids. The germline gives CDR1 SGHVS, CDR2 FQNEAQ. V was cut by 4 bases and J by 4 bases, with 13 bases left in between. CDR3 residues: CASSSGTRGETQYF. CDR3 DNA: TGTGCCAGCAGCTCCGGGACGCGGGGAGAGACCCAGTACTTC.

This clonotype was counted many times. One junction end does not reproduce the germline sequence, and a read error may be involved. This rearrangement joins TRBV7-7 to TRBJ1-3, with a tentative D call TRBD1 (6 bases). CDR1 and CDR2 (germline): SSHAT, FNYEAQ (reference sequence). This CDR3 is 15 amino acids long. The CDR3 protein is CASSLDRRTGNTIYF. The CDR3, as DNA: TGTGCTAGCAGCTTAGACAGGAGGACTGGAAACACCATATATTTT.

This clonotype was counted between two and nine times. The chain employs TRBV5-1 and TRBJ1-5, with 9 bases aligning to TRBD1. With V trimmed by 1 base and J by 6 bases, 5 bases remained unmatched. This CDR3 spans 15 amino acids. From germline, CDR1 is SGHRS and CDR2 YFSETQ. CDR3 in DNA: TGCGCCAGCAGCTTGTTGGGACAGGGTCTTCAGCCCCAGCATTTT. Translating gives CASSLLGQGLQPQHF.

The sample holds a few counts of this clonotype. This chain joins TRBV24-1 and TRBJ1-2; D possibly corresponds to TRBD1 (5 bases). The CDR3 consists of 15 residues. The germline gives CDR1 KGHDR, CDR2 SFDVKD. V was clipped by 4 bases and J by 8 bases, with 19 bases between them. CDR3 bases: TGTGCCACCAGTGACCCCCGGGACGCCTCTCAAGGCTACACCTTC. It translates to CATSDPRDASQGYTF.

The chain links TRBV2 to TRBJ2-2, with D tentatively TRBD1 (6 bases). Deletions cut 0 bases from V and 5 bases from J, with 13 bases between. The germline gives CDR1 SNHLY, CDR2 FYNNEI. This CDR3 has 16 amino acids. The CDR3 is CASSEAFGRGTGELFF. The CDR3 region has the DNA TGTGCCAGCAGTGAAGCGTTCGGCAGGGGTACCGGGGAGCTGTTTTTT.

CDR3 coding DNA: TGTGCCAGCAGCTCGACAGGAGGGGAGACCCAGTACTTC. Its protein product is CASSSTGGETQYF. The chain recombines TRBV7-8 with TRBJ2-5; D is perhaps TRBD1 or TRBD2 (6 bases each). Looked up from germline, CDR1 is SGHVS and CDR2 is FQNEAQ. The CDR3 has 13 residues. Deletions cut 4 bases from V and 5 bases from J, with 11 bases between.

The CDR3 loop is CASSYGTGFSGNTIYF. For the CDR3, the DNA is TGTGCCAGCAGTTACGGGACAGGATTCTCTGGAAACACCATATATTTT. The chain carries TRBV6-6 and TRBJ1-3; 8 nucleotides agree with TRBD1. The CDR3 consists of 16 residues. CDR1 is MNHNY, CDR2 SVGAGI, per germline (reference sequence). V shed 2 bases, J shed 0 bases, and the junction held 3 bases outside the gene matches.

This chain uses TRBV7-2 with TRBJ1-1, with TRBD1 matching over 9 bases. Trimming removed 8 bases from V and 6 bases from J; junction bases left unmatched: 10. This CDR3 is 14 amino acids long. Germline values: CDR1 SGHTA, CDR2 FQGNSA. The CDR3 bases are TGTGCCAGCCCACCCGGGACAGGGAGGGCTGAAGCTTTCTTT. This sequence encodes CASPPGTGRAEAFF.

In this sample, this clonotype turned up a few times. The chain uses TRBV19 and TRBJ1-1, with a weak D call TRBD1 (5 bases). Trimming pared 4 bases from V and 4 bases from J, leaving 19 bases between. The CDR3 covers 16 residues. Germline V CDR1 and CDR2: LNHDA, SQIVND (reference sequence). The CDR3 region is CASSNAIRAGGTEAFF. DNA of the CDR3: TGTGCCAGTAGTAACGCGATCAGGGCCGGAGGCACTGAAGCTTTCTTT.

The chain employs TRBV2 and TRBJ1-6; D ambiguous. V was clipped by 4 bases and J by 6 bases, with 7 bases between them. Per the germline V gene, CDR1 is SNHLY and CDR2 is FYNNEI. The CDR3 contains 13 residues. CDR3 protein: CASSGGSNSPLHF. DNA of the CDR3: TGTGCCAGCAGTGGGGGAAGTAATTCACCCCTCCACTTT.

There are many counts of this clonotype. The CDR3 DNA reads as TGTGCCATCAGTGAGGGTGCGGTATTATCCTACGAGCAGTACTTC. Protein sequence: CAISEGAVLSYEQYF. The chain combines TRBV10-3 with TRBJ2-7; D is undetermined. Germline assignment: CDR1 ENHRY and CDR2 SYGVKD. The CDR3 consists of 15 residues. V was pared by 2 bases and J by 1 base, with 12 bases between.

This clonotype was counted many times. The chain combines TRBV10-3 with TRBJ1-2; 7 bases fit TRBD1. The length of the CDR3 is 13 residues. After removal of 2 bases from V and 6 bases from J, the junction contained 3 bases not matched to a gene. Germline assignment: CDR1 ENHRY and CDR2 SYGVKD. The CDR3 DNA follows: TGTGCCATCAGTGAGGGGCAGGGGGATGGCTACACCTTC. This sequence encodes CAISEGQGDGYTF.

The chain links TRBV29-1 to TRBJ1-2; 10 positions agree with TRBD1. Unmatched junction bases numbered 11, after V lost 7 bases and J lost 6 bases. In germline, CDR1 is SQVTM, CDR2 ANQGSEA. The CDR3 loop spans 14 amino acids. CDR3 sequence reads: CSAAGTGATNGYTF. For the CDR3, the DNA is TGCAGCGCAGCCGGGACAGGGGCCACCAATGGCTACACCTTC.

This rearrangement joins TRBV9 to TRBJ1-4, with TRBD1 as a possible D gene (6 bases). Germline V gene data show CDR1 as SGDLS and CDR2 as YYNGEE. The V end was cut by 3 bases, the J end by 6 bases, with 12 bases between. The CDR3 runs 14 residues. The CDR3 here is CASSGRDTDEKLFF. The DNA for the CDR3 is TGTGCCAGCAGCGGGAGGGACACGGATGAAAAACTGTTTTTT.

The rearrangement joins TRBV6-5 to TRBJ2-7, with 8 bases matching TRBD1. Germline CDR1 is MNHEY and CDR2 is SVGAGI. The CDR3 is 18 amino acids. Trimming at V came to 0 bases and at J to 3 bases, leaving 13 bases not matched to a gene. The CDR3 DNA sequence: TGTGCCAGCAGTTACTCTGGTGGCGGGACAGGCCCCCTCTACGAGCAGTACTTC. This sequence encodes CASSYSGGGTGPLYEQYF.

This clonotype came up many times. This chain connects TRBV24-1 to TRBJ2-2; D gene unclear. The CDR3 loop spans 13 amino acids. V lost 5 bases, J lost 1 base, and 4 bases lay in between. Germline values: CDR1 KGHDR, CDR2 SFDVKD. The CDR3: CATSGGNTGELFF. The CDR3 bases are TGTGCCACCAGTGGAGGGAACACCGGGGAGCTGTTTTTT.

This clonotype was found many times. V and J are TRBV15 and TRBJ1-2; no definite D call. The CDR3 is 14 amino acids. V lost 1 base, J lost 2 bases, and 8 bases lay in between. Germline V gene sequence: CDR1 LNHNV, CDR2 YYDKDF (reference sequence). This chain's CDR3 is CATSRVGRNYGYTF. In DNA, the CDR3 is TGTGCCACCAGCAGAGTCGGCAGAAACTATGGCTACACCTTC. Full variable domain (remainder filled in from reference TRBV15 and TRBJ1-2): DAMVIQNPRYQVTQFGKPVTLSCSQTLNHNVMYWYQQKSSQAPKLLFHYYDKDFNNEADTPDNFQSRRPNTSFCFLDIRSPGLGDTAMYLCATSRVGRNYGYTFGSGTRLTVV.

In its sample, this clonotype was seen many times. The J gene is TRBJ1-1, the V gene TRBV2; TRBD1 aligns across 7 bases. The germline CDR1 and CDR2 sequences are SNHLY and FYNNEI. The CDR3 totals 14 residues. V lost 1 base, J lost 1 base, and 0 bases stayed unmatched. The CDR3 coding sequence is TGTGCCAGCAGTGAAGGACAGGGGAACACTGAAGCTTTCTTT. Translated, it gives CASSEGQGNTEAFF.